This passage covers 3 T cell receptor beta chains from one sample sequenced in a study of OX40 agonist ivuxolimab in advanced cancers. TCRdb's table, derived via immunoSEQ multiplex PCR, lists solely in-frame clones and lacks some. Seen here are 30,000 to 45,000 clones, about 80% observed once, and the top ten hold roughly 10%. The material sequenced was CD4+ or CD8+ T cells sorted from blood, taken in a trial of the OX40 agonist ivuxolimab. These receptors were collected from an adult with an advanced solid tumor such as melanoma, head and neck, liver or kidney cancer.

V gene TRBV2 combines with J gene TRBJ1-5, with a weak D call TRBD1 (5 bases). The CDR3 runs to 12 residues. Per the germline V gene, CDR1 is SNHLY and CDR2 is FYNNEI. The V gene lost 8 bases and the J gene lost 7 bases, with 12 bases spanning the gap. The CDR3 is CASRGEGQPQHF. Here the CDR3 DNA reads TGTGCCAGCCGAGGGGAGGGCCAGCCCCAGCATTTT. Based on the CDR3 plus reference TRBV2 and TRBJ1-5, the full variable domain is EPEVTQTPSHQVTQMGQEVILRCVPISNHLYFYWYRQILGQKVEFLVSFYNNEISEKSEIFDDQFSVERPDGSNFTLKIRSTKLEDSAMYFCASRGEGQPQHFGDGTRLSIL.

The chain carries TRBV19 and TRBJ2-1, with D unclear. CDR1 and CDR2 (germline): LNHDA, SQIVND (reference sequence). This CDR3 has 13 residues. V was shortened by 3 bases and J by 9 bases, with 12 bases between the two germline ends. The CDR3 here is CASSIPRQTEQFF. Here the CDR3 DNA reads TGTGCCAGTAGTATCCCCCGCCAGACTGAGCAGTTCTTC. Together with reference TRBV19 and TRBJ2-1, the CDR3 gives the full variable domain: DGGITQSPKYLFRKEGQNVTLSCEQNLNHDAMYWYRQDPGQGLRLIYYSQIVNDFQKGDIAEGYSVSREKKESFPLTVTSAQKNPTAFYLCASSIPRQTEQFFGPGTRLTVL.

The chain carries TRBV19 and TRBJ2-2; 12 bases fit TRBD1. CDR1 LNHDA and CDR2 SQIVND come from the germline V gene (reference sequence). Trimming at V came to 5 bases and at J to 4 bases, leaving 5 bases not matched to a gene. This CDR3 has 16 amino acids. CDR3 DNA sequence: TGTGCCAGTAGTGAGCGGGACAGGGGGCTCACCGGGGAGCTGTTTTTT. It yields the protein CASSERDRGLTGELFF. Using reference TRBV19 and TRBJ2-2 for the parts outside the CDR3, the full variable domain is DGGITQSPKYLFRKEGQNVTLSCEQNLNHDAMYWYRQDPGQGLRLIYYSQIVNDFQKGDIAEGYSVSREKKESFPLTVTSAQKNPTAFYLCASSERDRGLTGELFFGEGSRLTVL.